Included here is one TCR beta chain sequence, with context. V lost 3 bases and J lost 7, with 9 bases in between. The CDR3 has 12 residues. The sample comes from a study of blood T cell repertoires in COVID-19. Study at large: In each case, the material was cDNA or gDNA derived from T cells, B-cell-depleted T cells, or PBMCs.

Sequencing was performed with immunoSEQ multiplex PCR; in TCRdb, only in-frame clones are kept and a portion is missing. The data show roughly 200,000 clones, with approximately 80% seen just once and about 1.5% held by the top ten. The sequence was obtained from a human donor in a cohort sampled during active COVID-19. The sample taken for sequencing was peripheral blood. The gene calls are TRBV12-3 or TRBV12-4 and TRBJ1-2; the D gene is possibly TRBD1 (5 bases). DNA of the CDR3: TGTGCCAGCAGTTTTGGAAGGGGTGGCTACACCTTC. It specifies CASSFGRGGYTF.